This T cell receptor beta chain was sequenced during a study of naive and memory T cell subsets. This clonotype came up a few times. Amplification of ligated cDNA took four PCR rounds with SP2 and nested alpha and beta constant primers. TCRdb re-analysed the 5' RACE reads in MiXCR, keeping a single row per CDR3 protein. The table has about 59,000 distinct CDR3 sequences, approximately 8% seen once; the top ten hold over 15%. A UMI-containing oligonucleotide was joined by 3' ligation to the TCR cDNA template. The CDR3 extends over 15 amino acids. V shed 7 bases and J shed 1 base, with 11 bases lying between them.

The V gene is TRBV12-3 or TRBV12-4, the J gene TRBJ2-6, with D perhaps being TRBD1 or TRBD2 (5 bases each). The receptor was isolated from a female donor in good health. The CDR3 DNA follows: TGTGCCAGCAATGGGGACCTTTCTGGGGCCAACGTCCTGACTTTC. It yields the protein CASNGDLSGANVLTF.